This T cell receptor (beta chain) originates from a study of cytomegalovirus exposure and HLA in healthy donors. Study findings and constraints: A prior analysis recorded that most TCR beta V segments were productive about 87% or about 30% of the time.

Comments on this clone: The antigen is undetermined.

Trimming shortened V by 5 bases and J by 1 base, and 16 bases separated the two germline ends. CDR3 length: 16 residues. Germline lookup yields CDR1 KGHSH and CDR2 LQKENI. A multiplex PCR was run with 60 Vbeta primers and 13 Jbeta primers. Clones were sequenced by immunoSEQ multiplex PCR, and TCRdb holds only the in-frame ones, with some missing. The table includes over 100,000 clones, about 9.1% detected once. V is TRBV18 and J is TRBJ2-3, with a possible D match to TRBD2 (6 bases). The receptor was isolated from a middle-aged woman in good health and CMV-seropositive. Sequenced: PBMCs. CDR3 in amino acids: CASSETRIEGTDTQYF. The CDR3 DNA sequence: TGTGCCAGCTCAGAGACTAGGATAGAGGGCACAGATACGCAGTATTTT.